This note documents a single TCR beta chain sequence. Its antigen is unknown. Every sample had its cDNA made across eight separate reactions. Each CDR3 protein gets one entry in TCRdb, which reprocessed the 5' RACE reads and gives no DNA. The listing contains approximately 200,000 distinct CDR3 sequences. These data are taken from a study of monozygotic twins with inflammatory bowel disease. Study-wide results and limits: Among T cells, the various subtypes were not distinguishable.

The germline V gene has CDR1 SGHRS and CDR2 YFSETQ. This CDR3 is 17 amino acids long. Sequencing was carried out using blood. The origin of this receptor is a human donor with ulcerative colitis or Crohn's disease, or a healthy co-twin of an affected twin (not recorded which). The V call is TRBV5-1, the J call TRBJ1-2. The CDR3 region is CASSLDASSGFSYGYTF.